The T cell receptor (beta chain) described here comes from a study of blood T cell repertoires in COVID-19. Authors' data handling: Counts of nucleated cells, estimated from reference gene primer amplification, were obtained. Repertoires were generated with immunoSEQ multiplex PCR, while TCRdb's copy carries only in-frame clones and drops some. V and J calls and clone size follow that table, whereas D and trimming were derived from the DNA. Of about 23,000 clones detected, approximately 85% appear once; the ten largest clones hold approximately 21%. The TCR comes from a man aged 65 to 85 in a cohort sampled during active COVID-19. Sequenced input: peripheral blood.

CDR3 region: CASSPTRQNTEAFF. The DNA of the CDR3 is TGTGCCAGCTCACCCACTAGGCAGAACACTGAAGCTTTCTTT. The chain joins TRBV18 to TRBJ1-1; D ambiguous. The germline V gene encodes CDR1 KGHSH and CDR2 LQKENI. The CDR3 spans 14 residues. V gave up 3 bases and J gave up 1 base, with 9 bases separating them.